These T cell receptor beta chains were read from a single sample in a study of sequential checkpoint blockade in melanoma. The method was immunoSEQ multiplex PCR; TCRdb's version includes in-frame clones alone and lacks a portion of them. Counted here are 15,000 to 20,000 clones, roughly 70% occurring once; the ten biggest clones make up 9.5% to 12%. The starting material was CD8+ T cells sorted from blood (inferred from file names), obtained from a patient given nivolumab and ipilimumab in sequence. These receptors were taken from a human donor with melanoma. Both conserved end residues are part of each CDR3. The order of the fields is clone size, D gene, V gene, J gene, CDR3 DNA, CDR3 protein. D genes are given only for firm matches. Size is omitted from some rows. Given values are once, few, many or a class for expanded clones.

-	-	TRBV4-3	TRBJ1-4	TGCGCCAGCAGCCAAGATGGGACTACGAGTGAAAAACTGTTTTTT	CASSQDGTTSEKLFF
-	-	TRBV21-1	TRBJ2-1	TGTGCCAGCAGCGCCAGGACTAGCGGTGAGTCCTACAATGAGCAGTTCTTC	CASSARTSGESYNEQFF
-	-	TRBV19	TRBJ2-7	TGTGCCAGTAGTATCTGGGGCAGCAACTACGAGCAGTACTTC	CASSIWGSNYEQYF
-	-	TRBV27	TRBJ1-1	TGTGCCAGCAGTTCTAAACAGGGTCTATTAATGAACACTGAAGCTTTCTTT	CASSSKQGLLMNTEAFF
-	TRBD1	TRBV7-2	TRBJ2-2	TGTGCCAGCAAAGGACAGGCGAACACCGGGGAGCTGTTTTTT	CASKGQANTGELFF
-	TRBD1	TRBV2	TRBJ2-5	TGTGCCAGCAGTCCGGGACAGGGGGCAGTAGAGACCCAGTACTTC	CASSPGQGAVETQYF
-	-	TRBV7-9	TRBJ2-7	TGTGCCAGCAGCTCGGGAATTTACGAGCAGTACTTC	CASSSGIYEQYF
-	TRBD2	TRBV9	TRBJ2-7	TGTGCCAGCAGCCCGGGAGGGGGTCCCTCCGGGTCCGAGCAGTACTTC	CASSPGGGPSGSEQYF
-	-	TRBV5-6	TRBJ2-5	TGTGCCAGCAGCCCCTGGGGGCAGCAAAGGGGGCAAGAGACCCAGTACTTC	CASSPWGQQRGQETQYF
once	-	TRBV4-1	TRBJ1-4	TGCGCCAGCAGCCCAGGGGTTCAGGAAAAACTGTTTTTT	CASSPGVQEKLFF
-	-	TRBV4-1	TRBJ2-1	TGCGCCAGTGGGACAACTACCCAAGGCCAGTTCTTC	CASGTTTQGQFF
-	-	TRBV5-5	TRBJ1-1	TGTGCCAGCAGCTCCTTATTTAACACTGAAGCTTTCTTT	CASSSLFNTEAFF
-	-	TRBV4-1	TRBJ1-1	TGCGCCAGCAGAACGGAGGGTTTGACTGAAGCTTTCTTT	CASRTEGLTEAFF
-	-	TRBV27	TRBJ2-3	TGTGCCAGCAGTTTAGCGACAGGATATGGCACAGATACGCAGTATTTT	CASSLATGYGTDTQYF
-	-	TRBV6-5	TRBJ1-1	TGTGCCAGCAGTTACAACGGTGGCACTGAAGCTTTCTTT	CASSYNGGTEAFF
-	TRBD2	TRBV6-1	TRBJ2-1	TGTGCCAGCAGTGAAGTTAGCGGGAGTGGCTATGAGCAGTTCTTC	CASSEVSGSGYEQFF
-	-	TRBV6-5	TRBJ1-5	TGTGCCAGCAGTGCTGGGGGGTACAATCAGCCCCAGCATTTT	CASSAGGYNQPQHF
-	TRBD1	TRBV9	TRBJ1-1	TGTGCCAGCAGCGTAGAGGGGACAGGTCGCACTGAAGCTTTCTTT	CASSVEGTGRTEAFF
-	TRBD1	TRBV2	TRBJ1-4	TGTGCCAGCCGGCCGAGGGACAGGCTTCTTGAAAAACTGTTTTTT	CASRPRDRLLEKLFF
once	-	TRBV4-3	TRBJ1-1	TGCGCCAGCAGCCAAGATCACGGCAGGTTTTACCAAGCTTTCTTT	CASSQDHGRFYQAFF
-	-	TRBV5-1	TRBJ2-1	TGCGCCAGCAGCTCCCGGGTCGACGGGAATGAGCAGTTCTTC	CASSSRVDGNEQFF
-	TRBD1	TRBV19	TRBJ2-3	TGTGCCAGTAGTATCCCCGACAGGGGGCAGGCAGATACGCAGTATTTT	CASSIPDRGQADTQYF
-	TRBD2	TRBV4-1	TRBJ2-7	TGCGCCAGCAGCCAAGCCGGGCTAGCGGGAGCAACCTACGAGCAGTACTTC	CASSQAGLAGATYEQYF
-	-	TRBV25-1	TRBJ2-1	TGTGCCAGCAGTCCCTCCGGGTCTCTCTGGTTCTTC	CASSPSGSLWFF
-	TRBD2	TRBV4-3	TRBJ2-7	TGCGCCAGCAGCCGATCTAGCGGGTACGAGCAGTACTTC	CASSRSSGYEQYF
-	-	TRBV9	TRBJ2-1	TGTGCCAGCAGCGTCACGGGGAGCTACAATGAGCAGTTCTTC	CASSVTGSYNEQFF
-	-	TRBV27	TRBJ2-1	TGTGCCACCGGACTCGGGTCCTATGAGCAGTTCTTC	CATGLGSYEQFF
-	-	TRBV4-1	TRBJ1-2	TGCGCCAGCAGCCCGAGGGACACTCAGCAATATGGCTACACCTTC	CASSPRDTQQYGYTF
-	-	TRBV15	TRBJ1-3	TGTGCCACCAGCAGAGACAGGGGATCTGGAAACACCATATATTTT	CATSRDRGSGNTIYF
-	-	TRBV27	TRBJ1-1	TGTGCCAGCAGTTTAATAGCTGCAGGGTGGAGCACTGAAGCTTTCTTT	CASSLIAAGWSTEAFF
-	-	TRBV6-5	TRBJ1-2	TGTGCCAGCAGTTTGAGCCGATCCTATGGCTACACCTTC	CASSLSRSYGYTF
-	-	TRBV27	TRBJ1-2	TGTGCCAGCAGTTTATCTCCGGGGGGGGCAGGCTATGGCTACACCTTC	CASSLSPGGAGYGYTF